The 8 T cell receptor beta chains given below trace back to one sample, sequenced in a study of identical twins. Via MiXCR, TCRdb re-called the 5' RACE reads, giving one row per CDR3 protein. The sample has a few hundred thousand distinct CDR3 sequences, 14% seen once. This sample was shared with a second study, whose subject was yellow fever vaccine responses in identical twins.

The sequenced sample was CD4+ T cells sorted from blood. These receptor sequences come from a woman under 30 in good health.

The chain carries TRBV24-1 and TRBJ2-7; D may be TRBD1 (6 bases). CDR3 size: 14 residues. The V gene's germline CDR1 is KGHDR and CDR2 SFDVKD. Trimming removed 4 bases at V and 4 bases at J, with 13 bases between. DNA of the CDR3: TGTGCCACCAGTGACCGCTCGCAGGGGTACGAGCAGTACTTC. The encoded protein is CATSDRSQGYEQYF.

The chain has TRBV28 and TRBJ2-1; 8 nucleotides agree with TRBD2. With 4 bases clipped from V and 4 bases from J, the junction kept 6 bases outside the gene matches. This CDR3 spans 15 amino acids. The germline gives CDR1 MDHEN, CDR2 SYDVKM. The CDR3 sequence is CASSSPGTRYNEQFF. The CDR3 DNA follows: TGTGCCAGCAGTTCACCCGGGACTAGGTACAATGAGCAGTTCTTC.

The CDR3 sequence: CASSLDAGRREQYF. The CDR3 nucleotides read TGTGCCAGTAGTTTGGATGCAGGGAGGCGCGAGCAGTACTTC. V and J are TRBV19 and TRBJ2-7, with a possible D match to TRBD2 (6 bases). V lost 5 bases and J lost 6, with 17 bases in between. The length of the CDR3 is 14 residues. From germline, CDR1 is LNHDA and CDR2 SQIVND (reference sequence). The full variable domain, with the rest looked up from reference TRBV19 and TRBJ2-7, is DGGITQSPKYLFRKEGQNVTLSCEQNLNHDAMYWYRQDPGQGLRLIYYSQIVNDFQKGDIAEGYSVSREKKESFPLTVTSAQKNPTAFYLCASSLDAGRREQYFGPGTRLTVT.

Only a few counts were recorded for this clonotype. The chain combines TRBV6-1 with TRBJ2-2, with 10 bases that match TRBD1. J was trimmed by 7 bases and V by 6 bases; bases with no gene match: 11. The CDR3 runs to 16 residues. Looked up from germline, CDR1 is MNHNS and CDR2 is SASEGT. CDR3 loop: CASSPLGQGGIGELFF. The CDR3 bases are TGTGCCAGCAGCCCTCTCGGACAGGGGGGAATCGGGGAGCTGTTTTTT.

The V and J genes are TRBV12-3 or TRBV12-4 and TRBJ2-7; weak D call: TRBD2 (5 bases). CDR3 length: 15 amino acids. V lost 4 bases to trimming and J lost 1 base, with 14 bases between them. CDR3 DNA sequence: TGTGCCAGCAGTTCCCGTCAGACTATTTCCTACGAGCAGTACTTC. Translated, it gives CASSSRQTISYEQYF.

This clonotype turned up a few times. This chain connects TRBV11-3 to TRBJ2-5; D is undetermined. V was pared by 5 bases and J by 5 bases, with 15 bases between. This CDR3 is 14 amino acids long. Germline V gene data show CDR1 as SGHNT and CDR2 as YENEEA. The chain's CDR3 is CASSQGDPRETQYF. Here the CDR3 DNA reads TGTGCCAGCAGCCAAGGTGATCCTAGGGAGACCCAGTACTTC.

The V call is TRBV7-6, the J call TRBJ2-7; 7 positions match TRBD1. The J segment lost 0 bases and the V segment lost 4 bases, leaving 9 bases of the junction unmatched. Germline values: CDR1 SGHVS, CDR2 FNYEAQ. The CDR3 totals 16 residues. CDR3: CASSSETGTSSYEQYF. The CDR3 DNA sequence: TGTGCCAGCAGCTCCGAGACAGGGACAAGCTCCTACGAGCAGTACTTC.

The CDR3 region has the DNA TGCAGTGCTAGAGGAGGGCCTTCCTACAATGAGCAGTTCTTC. Translating it yields CSARGGPSYNEQFF. This chain links TRBV20-1 with TRBJ2-1, with D perhaps TRBD2 (5 bases). From germline, CDR1 is DFQATT and CDR2 SNEGSKA (reference sequence). The CDR3 spans 14 residues. V dropped 1 base and J dropped 1 base, with 8 bases sitting between them.